The text below deals with one T cell receptor (beta chain). In this sample, this clonotype turned up many times. Its cognate antigen has yet to be identified. Base qualities were left out, and no much larger clone turns up one base away. The source of the sample is a study of response to subunit inactivated influenza vaccine (dated by TCRdb to 2016 to 2019). With regard to the full study: Deep quantitative profiling of the T cell receptor repertoire was used in the study to follow responses to a trivalent subunit inactivated influenza vaccine. What the authors observed across the whole study: The authors suggested that each seasonal influenza vaccination may recruit only a limited number of new T cells.

Library construction relied on RT-PCR. This sample was sequenced with an Illumina HiSeq 2500. TCRdb itself trimmed the public reads at Q25 with fastp, ran MiXCR and retained productive beta chains. For every CDR3 protein sequence, its rows merge into one entry that carries the most common genes and DNA. Present in this sample are around 200,000 distinct CDR3 sequences, 10% to 15% of which were seen just once. Approximately 32% of the sample rests with the top ten. Trimming removed 4 bases from V and 7 bases from J; the gene matches leave 6 bases unexplained. The CDR3 goes from the cysteine to the phenylalanine over 12 residues. Of all the DNA, just the CDR3 is kept, 36 bases in frame from base 1. As encoded in the germline V gene, CDR1 is SQVTM while CDR2 is ANQGSEA. This sample also appeared in a second study, on T cells expressing NK-cell markers. From that second study: TCR beta cDNA libraries were prepared using 5'RACE template switching, which introduced a universal primer site and unique molecular identifiers. In sorted CD3+CD56+NKG2C+, CD3+CD56+NKG2C- and CD3+CD56-NKG2C+ T-cell subsets from about 8 donors, TCR beta-chain repertoires were profiled. Of the eight sequenced donors, seven were found to be HCMV-seropositive and one was found to be HCMV-seronegative. In several experiments an anti-gammadeltaTCR antibody was added to restrict sorting to alphabetaTCR-expressing T cells. For about 6 donors, the dominant CD3+CD56+NKG2C+ clonotypes were among the top 10 CD8+ clonotypes and accounted for about 1.0-7.0% of CD8+ T cells. Those dominant clonotypes were again the most abundant among CD3+CD56-NKG2C+ cells in a few donors, at about 28.3-60.1%. Whether the expanded NKG2C-expressing T cell clones were specific for HCMV antigens remained unclear. Randomly selected healthy volunteers, three men and five women, were used as the eight sequenced donors. HCMV-specific IgG was detected in serum with a commercial ELISA kit to determine HCMV serostatus. Ficoll density gradient centrifugation was used to isolate peripheral blood mononuclear cells from blood. CD4+ and CD8+ T cells were isolated from PBMC by magnetic immunoseparation with Miltenyi isolation kits. Priming for cDNA synthesis came from the TCR beta constant segment, and two successive PCR amplification steps followed. Libraries were sequenced as 2 x 150 bp reads on Illumina HiSeq 2000/2500, MiSeq or NextSeq. MIGEC was used to demultiplex reads and group the reads by UMI, and MiTCR was used to assemble and quantify clonotypes. To remove erroneous sequences, TCR cDNA sequences were retained only when supported by two or more reads. The tcR package was used for downstream repertoire analysis, and clonotypes were matched across fractions by CDR3 nucleotide sequence plus V segment. VDJmatch was used to annotate antigen specificity against VDJdb, with one amino acid substitution in CDR3 permitted.

The source was CD8+ T cells sorted from PBMCs, collected roughly 12 days after vaccination. The sequence is built from TRBV29-1 and TRBJ1-2, with 7 junctional bases fitting TRBD1. The sequence was collected from a man aged 50-59 years who received an inactivated influenza vaccine. Donor details come from another sample of the same person, matched by shared clones. The CDR3 sequence is CSVGDSRGGYTF. Here is the DNA: TGCAGCGTTGGGGACAGTCGAGGTGGCTACACCTTC.